This T cell receptor (beta chain) was identified in a study of shared clonotypes between healthy human individuals. Broader study findings: It was the non-shared clonotypes that had lower generation probabilities than clonotypes shared by all four donors.

Sequenced by immunoSEQ multiplex PCR; TCRdb stores in-frame clones only, minus some. Of more than 1,200,000 clones listed, about 98.5% are singletons. V was clipped by 5 bases and J by 4 bases; unmatched bases: 8. From germline, CDR1 is LNHDA and CDR2 SQIVND (reference sequence). The CDR3 loop spans 15 amino acids. About this clone: Its antigen is not identified.

The gene calls are TRBV19 and TRBJ2-3; TRBD1 agrees at 8 bases. The sequenced material came from naive CD4+ T cells sorted from blood. Subset noted: CD45RA+ positively selected. This clonotype was sampled from a man aged 25 to 45 in good health. The CDR3 DNA reads as TGTGCCAGTAGTCCTGACAGGGGTGAGGCAGATACGCAGTATTTT. It specifies CASSPDRGEADTQYF.